Shown below are 17 T cell receptor beta chains from a single sample sequenced in a study of human T cells and chemical hapten exposure. Time point given: patch test 2, 6 weeks after DPC sensitization. The treatment is: therapeutic diphenylcyclopropenone sensitization with weekly scalp DPC. Each CDR3 protein gets one entry after TCRdb re-called the RACE reads with MiXCR. The sample carries some 80,000 distinct CDR3 sequences, 9.5% to 13% recorded once. Sequenced here: whole blood, sampled in connection with sensitization to the hapten diphenylcyclopropenone (DPC). The receptors here all came from a man younger than 35 with alopecia areata. Some clones in this sample may be carry-over from other donors' samples.

The rearrangement links TRBV5-5 to TRBJ2-7, with D hard to call. The CDR3 covers 17 residues. From germline, CDR1 is SGHKS and CDR2 YYEKEE (reference sequence). Deletions cut 1 base from V and 5 bases from J, with 22 bases between. The CDR3 region has the DNA TGTGCCAGCAGCTTGAAAGTGATGTCAGGCCGGGCGAACGAGCAGTACTTC. Translated: CASSLKVMSGRANEQYF.

This clonotype was counted many times. The chain is built from TRBV11-2 and TRBJ2-1, with D uncertain. Trimming stripped 3 bases from V and 6 bases from J, with 0 bases between. This CDR3 region has 10 residues. Germline lookup yields CDR1 SGHAT and CDR2 FQNNGV. Here the CDR3 reads CASSFNEQFF. CDR3 sequence (DNA): TGTGCCAGCAGCTTCAATGAGCAGTTCTTC.

The chain recombines TRBV11-2 with TRBJ2-3; 10 nucleotides agree with TRBD2. Trimming removed 4 bases from V and 4 bases from J; junction bases left unmatched: 8. The CDR3 runs to 16 residues. Germline V gives CDR1 SGHAT, CDR2 FQNNGV. The CDR3 reads CASSSSAGGPADTQYF. The CDR3, as DNA: TGTGCCAGCAGCTCCTCAGCGGGGGGGCCAGCAGATACGCAGTATTTT. The full variable domain, in which reference TRBV11-2 and TRBJ2-3 provide the parts outside the CDR3, is EAGVAQSPRYKIIEKRQSVAFWCNPISGHATLYWYQQILGQGPKLLIQFQNNGVVDDSQLPKDRFSAERLKGVDSTLKIQPAKLEDSAVYLCASSSSAGGPADTQYFGPGTRLTVL.

Many counts were recorded for this clonotype. The V call is TRBV10-1, the J call TRBJ2-1, with D perhaps TRBD2 (6 bases). The CDR3 consists of 15 residues. The germline CDR1 and CDR2 sequences are WNHNN and SYGVQD (reference sequence). Trimming pared 0 bases from V and 5 bases from J, leaving 11 bases between. CDR3 region: CASSESRGIDNEQFF. CDR3 coding DNA: TGCGCCAGCAGTGAGTCGCGGGGTATCGACAATGAGCAGTTCTTC.

This clonotype was recorded a few times. The gene calls are TRBV7-9 and TRBJ2-7; D is unresolved. V was trimmed by 4 bases and J by 3 bases, leaving 10 bases between them. The CDR3 is made up of 13 amino acids. Germline assignment: CDR1 SEHNR and CDR2 FQNEAQ (reference sequence). CDR3 loop: CASSSFHSYEQYF. The CDR3 DNA sequence: TGTGCCAGCAGCTCTTTCCACAGCTACGAGCAGTACTTC.

The sample holds a few counts of this clonotype. This rearrangement joins TRBV10-2 to TRBJ2-3; weak D call: TRBD1 (5 bases). Per the germline V gene, CDR1 is WSHSY and CDR2 is SAAADI. The CDR3 runs 13 residues. The V gene lost 4 bases and the J gene lost 6 bases, with 11 bases spanning the gap. CDR3 nucleotides: TGCGCCAGCAGTGCAGGGATAGAGGATACGCAGTATTTT. Translating it yields CASSAGIEDTQYF.

The chain couples TRBV12-3 or TRBV12-4 to TRBJ2-1; 12 nucleotides align to TRBD2. The V and J ends lost 6 bases and 5 bases, in that order; junction bases with no gene match: 8. The CDR3 is 16 residues long. This chain's CDR3 is CASSLLAGGLNNEQFF. The CDR3 region has the DNA TGTGCCAGCAGCCTACTAGCGGGGGGCCTGAACAATGAGCAGTTCTTC.

This clonotype was detected only a few times. The chain joins TRBV27 to TRBJ2-1; D call uncertain. Germline V CDR1 and CDR2: MNHEY, SMNVEV (reference sequence). The CDR3 runs to 13 residues. The V end lost 1 base, the J end lost 6 bases, and 7 bases lay between the germline ends. As DNA, the CDR3 is TGTGCCAGCAGTTTATTTCGGAGCAATGAGCAGTTCTTC. The encoded protein is CASSLFRSNEQFF.

This clonotype was counted between two and nine times. The junction and the germline gene differ at one end; a read error may be behind it. The chain uses TRBV18 and TRBJ2-3; D is uncertain. CDR3 length equals 16 residues. Germline V gene sequence: CDR1 KGHSH, CDR2 LQKENI. The CDR3 region is CASSPPKGLSTDTQYF. The DNA of the CDR3 is TGTGCCAGCTCCCCACCAAAAGGGCTGAGCACAGATACGCAGTATTTT.

This clonotype was seen many times. This chain joins TRBV4-2 and TRBJ2-3; 9 positions agree with TRBD1. V shed 1 base, J shed 4 bases, and the junction held 3 bases outside the gene matches. CDR1 LGHNA and CDR2 YNFKEQ come from the germline V gene. This CDR3 is 15 amino acids long. The CDR3 region has the DNA TGTGCCAGCAGCCAAGCCGGGACAGGGTCAGATACGCAGTATTTT. This gives the protein CASSQAGTGSDTQYF.

This chain connects TRBV7-9 to TRBJ2-7; TRBD2 agrees at 14 bases. Germline V gene data show CDR1 as SEHNR and CDR2 as FQNEAQ (reference sequence). The CDR3 contains 15 residues. Germline trimming cut 4 bases from V and 7 bases from J; bases unmatched to any gene: 6. CDR3 coding DNA: TGTGCCAGCAGCTGGGGACTAGCGGGGGCCGAGGAGCAGTACGTC. Translated: CASSWGLAGAEEQYV.

This chain joins TRBV20-1 and TRBJ1-3; 8 bases align to TRBD1. Germline loops: CDR1 DFQATT, CDR2 SNEGSKA (reference sequence). The CDR3 runs 15 residues. J was trimmed by 4 bases and V by 0 bases; bases with no gene match: 5. The CDR3 nucleotides are TGCAGTGCTAGAGATGCAGGGGGCGCGGGAAACACCATATATTTT. It is translated as CSARDAGGAGNTIYF.

This clonotype was seen many times. The rearrangement uses TRBV20-1 and TRBJ1-1; the D gene is possibly TRBD1 (5 bases). This CDR3 region has 14 residues. Germline CDR1 reads DFQATT; CDR2 reads SNEGSKA (reference sequence). V was pared by 3 bases and J by 3 bases, with 14 bases between. In DNA form, the CDR3 reads TGCAGTGCTAGTCGGGGGGATAAGGACACTGAAGCTTTCTTT. Protein product: CSASRGDKDTEAFF.

This clonotype was seen a few times. The V gene is TRBV18, the J gene TRBJ1-5, with D perhaps TRBD1 (6 bases). V lost 3 bases, J lost 5 bases, and 14 bases lay in between. CDR3 size: 15 residues. The germline CDR1 and CDR2 sequences are KGHSH and LQKENI. CDR3 DNA sequence: TGTGCCAGCTCACCCTCCGGGGGCCGGGATCAGCCCCAGCATTTT. It is translated as CASSPSGGRDQPQHF. Full variable domain (remainder filled in from reference TRBV18 and TRBJ1-5): NAGVMQNPRHLVRRRGQEARLRCSPMKGHSHVYWYRQLPEEGLKFMVYLQKENIIDESGMPKERFSAEFPKEGPSILRIQQVVRGDSAAYFCASSPSGGRDQPQHFGDGTRLSIL.

The CDR3 loop is CASSAGPIEYEQYF. The CDR3 DNA reads as TGTGCCAGCAGCGCGGGCCCGATCGAGTACGAGCAGTACTTC. The V gene is TRBV11-2, the J gene TRBJ2-7; D is possibly TRBD2 (5 bases). The CDR3 consists of 14 residues. The germline V gene encodes CDR1 SGHAT and CDR2 FQNNGV. Trimming stripped 5 bases from V and 4 bases from J, with 15 bases between.

This clonotype occurred a few times. This rearrangement joins TRBV7-6 to TRBJ1-1; D is perhaps TRBD1 (6 bases). The CDR3 length is 15 residues. Germline V gives CDR1 SGHVS, CDR2 FNYEAQ. Trimming took off 0 bases at V and 0 bases at J, with 8 bases between the two ends. CDR3 coding DNA: TGTGCCAGCAGCTTAGCAGGGGGAATGAACACTGAAGCTTTCTTT. It translates to CASSLAGGMNTEAFF.

This clonotype showed up just a few times. The genes are TRBV9 and TRBJ1-1; D is unresolved. The germline CDR1 and CDR2 sequences are SGDLS and YYNGEE. The CDR3 spans 13 residues. Trimming removed 0 bases at V and 7 bases at J, with 10 bases between. This CDR3 is CASSVAPSDEAFF. The CDR3 nucleotides read TGTGCCAGCAGCGTAGCTCCATCCGATGAAGCTTTCTTT.